Presented here are 27 T cell receptor beta chains from one specimen sequenced in a study of T cell responses to AZD1222 COVID-19 vaccine. Repertoires were generated with immunoSEQ multiplex PCR, while TCRdb's copy carries only in-frame clones and drops some. Here the sample spans some 120,000 clones, around 85% being singletons. Here the sequenced sample was peripheral blood, taken 28 days after the second AZD1222 dose. These receptors all come from an adult who received the AZD1222 COVID-19 vaccine.

The genes are TRBV7-8 and TRBJ2-7; D is perhaps TRBD1 (6 bases). CDR1 is SGHVS, CDR2 FQNEAQ, per germline. Trimming cost V 5 bases and J 7 bases, with 21 bases left between them. This CDR3 has 15 residues. The CDR3 reads CASSGYRDRSGEQYF. CDR3 sequence (DNA): TGTGCCAGCAGCGGATACAGGGATCGTTCGGGGGAGCAGTACTTC.

The V gene is TRBV9, the J gene TRBJ2-1, with a possible D match to TRBD2 (5 bases). The germline V gene has CDR1 SGDLS and CDR2 YYNGEE. Trimming pared 3 bases from V and 4 bases from J, leaving 14 bases between. CDR3 length: 15 amino acids. The CDR3 DNA follows: TGTGCCAGCAGCGACCGGGGAGTTCTTTACAATGAGCAGTTCTTC. This codes for CASSDRGVLYNEQFF.

The chain joins TRBV5-1 to TRBJ2-5; D not certain. The CDR3 totals 11 residues. Deletions cut 3 bases from V and 3 bases from J, with 3 bases between. Germline lookup yields CDR1 SGHRS and CDR2 YFSETQ. As DNA, the CDR3 is TGCGCCAGCAGCTACAAAGAGACCCAGTACTTC. Translating it yields CASSYKETQYF.

With regard to this clone: This specimen includes other DNA sequences encoding the same CDR3. The V call is TRBV28, the J call TRBJ1-4; weak D call: TRBD1 (6 bases). The V gene's germline CDR1 is MDHEN and CDR2 SYDVKM. The CDR3 contains 16 residues. The V end lost 11 bases, the J end lost 2 bases, and 21 bases lay between the germline ends. The DNA of the CDR3 is TGTGCCCCCAGCCACGGAGGGGGGGGGACTAATGAAAAACTGTTTTTT. Translating gives CAPSHGGGGTNEKLFF.

This clone appeared a few times. This chain links TRBV6-5 with TRBJ1-1; maybe TRBD1 (5 bases). CDR3 size: 16 residues. The germline V gene has CDR1 MNHEY and CDR2 SVGAGI. Trimming pared 2 bases from V and 2 bases from J, leaving 15 bases between. DNA of the CDR3: TGTGCCAGCAGTTACCGCCTCGGGGGGGTCAACACTGAAGCTTTCTTT. Translation gives CASSYRLGGVNTEAFF.

The rearrangement links TRBV5-4 to TRBJ2-7; D remains ambiguous. The germline V gene encodes CDR1 SGHNT and CDR2 YYREEE (reference sequence). The CDR3 is 15 residues long. V shed 5 bases and J shed 3 bases, with 18 bases lying between them. The CDR3 bases are TGTGCCAGCAGGGCCGACTTCGGCTGGGGCTACGAGCAGTACTTC. It translates to CASRADFGWGYEQYF.

The chain has TRBV28 and TRBJ1-2; D gene unclear. V dropped 6 bases and J dropped 0 bases, with 14 bases sitting between them. There are 15 residues in the CDR3. Germline-derived CDR1 and CDR2 are MDHEN and SYDVKM. CDR3 coding DNA: TGTGCCAGCAGGCATGGACCTATTCCTAACTATGGCTACACCTTC. This sequence encodes CASRHGPIPNYGYTF.

V is TRBV7-2 and J is TRBJ2-2, with D perhaps TRBD2 (5 bases). Germline CDR1 is SGHTA and CDR2 is FQGNSA. CDR3 size: 16 residues. Trimming removed 3 bases from V and 0 bases from J, with 11 bases in between. The CDR3 bases are TGTGCCAGCAGCTTGGGGAGCGGAGCGAACACCGGGGAGCTGTTTTTT. It is translated as CASSLGSGANTGELFF. Variable domain in full (rest from reference TRBV7-2 and TRBJ2-2): GAGVSQSPSNKVTEKGKDVELRCDPISGHTALYWYRQSLGQGLEFLIYFQGNSAPDKSGLPSDRFSAERTGGSVSTLTIQRTQQEDSAVYLCASSLGSGANTGELFFGEGSRLTVL.

This chain connects TRBV18 to TRBJ2-1, with 8 bases fitting TRBD2. The V segment lost 1 base and the J segment 2 bases; nucleotides outside the gene matches: 4. The CDR3 consists of 16 residues. Germline V gene lookup returns CDR1 KGHSH and CDR2 LQKENI. CDR3 protein: CASSPRERGTYNEQFF. CDR3 nucleotide sequence: TGTGCCAGCTCACCACGGGAGCGGGGGACCTACAATGAGCAGTTCTTC. Based on the CDR3 plus reference TRBV18 and TRBJ2-1, the full variable domain is NAGVMQNPRHLVRRRGQEARLRCSPMKGHSHVYWYRQLPEEGLKFMVYLQKENIIDESGMPKERFSAEFPKEGPSILRIQQVVRGDSAAYFCASSPRERGTYNEQFFGPGTRLTVL.

The rearrangement uses TRBV6-5 and TRBJ1-5; possibly TRBD1 for D (5 bases). This CDR3 region has 14 residues. Per germline, CDR1 MNHEY and CDR2 SVGAGI. The ends were cut back, 6 bases at V and 0 bases at J, with 9 bases in the middle. CDR3 bases: TGTGCCAGCAGAGGGACTCATAGCAATCAGCCCCAGCATTTT. Its protein product is CASRGTHSNQPQHF.

J is TRBJ1-1 and V is TRBV2; tentative D call: TRBD1 (5 bases). CDR3 size: 11 residues. Germline assignment: CDR1 SNHLY and CDR2 FYNNEI. V was shortened by 7 bases and J by 4 bases, with 7 bases between the two germline ends. CDR3 loop: CASNGGTEAFF. DNA for the CDR3: TGTGCCAGCAACGGGGGCACTGAAGCTTTCTTT. Filled out from reference TRBV2 and TRBJ1-1, the complete variable domain reads EPEVTQTPSHQVTQMGQEVILRCVPISNHLYFYWYRQILGQKVEFLVSFYNNEISEKSEIFDDQFSVERPDGSNFTLKIRSTKLEDSAMYFCASNGGTEAFFGQGTRLTVV.

This chain joins TRBV19 and TRBJ1-2; 11 bases align to TRBD1. CDR1 and CDR2 (germline): LNHDA, SQIVND (reference sequence). Trimming cost V 9 bases and J 4 bases; bases outside gene matches: 10. The CDR3 totals 15 residues. In DNA form, the CDR3 reads TGTGCCAGGGTACGGTGGACAGGGGGCTGCTATGGCTACACCTTC. This sequence encodes CARVRWTGGCYGYTF.

The chain carries TRBV7-9 and TRBJ1-2; the match to TRBD1 covers 7 bases. The trim removed 0 bases at V and 5 bases at J, leaving 3 bases unmatched. This CDR3 is 14 amino acids long. Germline V lookup: CDR1 SEHNR, CDR2 FQNEAQ (reference sequence). The CDR3 here is CASSLAQGGYGYTF. The CDR3 DNA reads as TGTGCCAGCAGCTTAGCCCAGGGGGGATATGGCTACACCTTC. Looking up the rest from reference TRBV7-9 and TRBJ1-2 gives the full variable domain: DTGVSQNPRHKITKRGQNVTFRCDPISEHNRLYWYRQTLGQGPEFLTYFQNEAQLEKSRLLSDRFSAERPKGSFSTLEIQRTEQGDSAMYLCASSLAQGGYGYTFGSGTRLTVV.

The chain links TRBV5-1 to TRBJ1-3, with TRBD1 identical over 7 bases. CDR1 and CDR2 (germline): SGHRS, YFSETQ. Losses at the gene ends were 0 bases for V and 0 bases for J; bases not matched to a gene: 6. The CDR3 is 17 amino acids. CDR3 protein: CASSLDGTAASGNTIYF. The DNA for the CDR3 is TGCGCCAGCAGCTTGGATGGGACAGCGGCCTCTGGAAACACCATATATTTT.

The chain employs TRBV7-2 and TRBJ2-2; D assignment may be TRBD1 or TRBD2 (5 bases each). There are 13 residues in the CDR3. CDR1 SGHTA and CDR2 FQGNSA come from the germline V gene. V was trimmed by 6 bases and J by 4 bases, leaving 9 bases between them. The DNA for the CDR3 is TGTGCCAGCAGGGGGGTGGGCACCGGGGAGCTGTTTTTT. Residues: CASRGVGTGELFF. The full variable domain, its missing parts supplied by reference TRBV7-2 and TRBJ2-2, is GAGVSQSPSNKVTEKGKDVELRCDPISGHTALYWYRQSLGQGLEFLIYFQGNSAPDKSGLPSDRFSAERTGGSVSTLTIQRTQQEDSAVYLCASRGVGTGELFFGEGSRLTVL.

The chain joins TRBV2 to TRBJ1-2, with unresolved D. V was trimmed by 7 bases and J by 3 bases, leaving 15 bases between them. Germline CDR1 and CDR2: SNHLY and FYNNEI. The CDR3 consists of 14 residues. Here the CDR3 reads CASTRGVLDYGYTF. CDR3 sequence (DNA): TGTGCCAGCACCCGAGGAGTCTTGGACTATGGCTACACCTTC.

The rearrangement joins TRBV30 to TRBJ1-6; D is ambiguous. CDR3 size: 11 residues. CDR1 GTSNPN and CDR2 SVGIG come from the germline V gene (reference sequence). With 7 bases removed from V and 7 bases from J, the gap between germline ends came to 8 bases. CDR3: CAFSANSPLHF. For the CDR3, the DNA is TGTGCCTTCTCGGCAAATTCACCCCTCCACTTT.

The V call is TRBV27, the J call TRBJ1-1, with TRBD1 as a possible D gene (6 bases). This CDR3 contains 14 residues. Germline V CDR1 and CDR2: MNHEY, SMNVEV (reference sequence). V lost 5 bases, J lost 3 bases, and 13 bases lay in between. The CDR3: CASSKQGWDTEAFF. CDR3 DNA sequence: TGTGCCAGCAGTAAACAGGGTTGGGACACTGAAGCTTTCTTT.

This clone came up a few times. The rearrangement joins TRBV4-1 to TRBJ1-1; a possible D gene is TRBD1 (6 bases). Germline-derived CDR1 and CDR2 are MGHRA and YSYEKL. There are 15 residues in the CDR3. Deletions cut 0 bases from V and 7 bases from J, with 15 bases between. The CDR3 DNA follows: TGCGCCAGCAGCCAAGACCCAACAGGGACCCTTGAAGCTTTCTTT. It specifies CASSQDPTGTLEAFF.

The chain couples TRBV30 to TRBJ1-1; 8 bases line up with TRBD1. Losses at the gene ends were 5 bases for V and 11 bases for J; bases not matched to a gene: 7. The CDR3 runs 11 residues. The germline CDR1 and CDR2 sequences are GTSNPN and SVGIG (reference sequence). The CDR3 spells CAWDRGVRAFF. CDR3 coding DNA: TGTGCCTGGGACAGGGGCGTCCGGGCTTTCTTT.

J is TRBJ2-4 and V is TRBV5-6; D perhaps matches TRBD2 (5 bases). CDR1 and CDR2 (germline): SGHDT, YYEEEE. CDR3 size: 18 residues. The V end was cut by 0 bases, the J end by 0 bases, with 16 bases between. The CDR3 sequence is CASSLVFLPAGAKNIQYF. Written as DNA, the CDR3 is TGTGCCAGCAGCTTGGTTTTTCTGCCCGCGGGAGCCAAAAACATTCAGTACTTC.

The chain carries TRBV6-4 and TRBJ1-2, with D hard to call. CDR3 length: 14 amino acids. In germline, CDR1 is MRHNA, CDR2 SNTAGT. Trimming shortened V by 2 bases and J by 0 bases, and 7 bases separated the two germline ends. CDR3 in amino acids: CASSDVVPNYGYTF. The CDR3 region has the DNA TGTGCCAGCAGTGACGTTGTCCCTAACTATGGCTACACCTTC.

The chain recombines TRBV9 with TRBJ1-4; maybe TRBD1 (5 bases). This CDR3 is 14 amino acids long. Germline CDR1 is SGDLS and CDR2 is YYNGEE. The germline V and J ends were trimmed by 0 bases and 6 bases, with 9 bases remaining between them. The DNA for the CDR3 is TGTGCCAGCAGCGTAGCAGGGATAGATGAAAAACTGTTTTTT. Translated: CASSVAGIDEKLFF.

The genes are TRBV19 and TRBJ1-6, with D perhaps TRBD1 (5 bases). This CDR3 region has 14 residues. Germline CDR1 LNHDA, CDR2 SQIVND (reference sequence). V was clipped by 10 bases and J by 8 bases, with 18 bases between them. Written as DNA, the CDR3 is TGTGCCACCCAAACGGGGGGTAGGGATTCACCCCTCCACTTT. Translation gives CATQTGGRDSPLHF.

In its sample, this clone was seen a few times. J is TRBJ1-4 and V is TRBV7-2; D ambiguous. The germline V and J ends were trimmed by 0 bases and 8 bases, with 10 bases remaining between them. The CDR3 totals 14 residues. CDR1 SGHTA and CDR2 FQGNSA come from the germline V gene. The CDR3 DNA reads as TGTGCCAGCAGCTTAGCGCCGCGATCCGAAAAACTGTTTTTT. Translated, it gives CASSLAPRSEKLFF.

The J gene is TRBJ2-3, the V gene TRBV5-1, with D tentatively TRBD2 (7 bases). There are 16 residues in the CDR3. The V gene lost 5 bases and the J gene lost 1 base, with 17 bases spanning the gap. Germline V CDR1 and CDR2: SGHRS, YFSETQ. This CDR3 is CASRPARGARTDTQYF. The CDR3 nucleotides are TGCGCCAGCAGACCCGCCCGGGGGGCCCGCACAGATACGCAGTATTTT. Together with reference TRBV5-1 and TRBJ2-3, the CDR3 gives the full variable domain: KAGVTQTPRYLIKTRGQQVTLSCSPISGHRSVSWYQQTPGQGLQFLFEYFSETQRNKGNFPGRFSGRQFSNSRSEMNVSTLELGDSALYLCASRPARGARTDTQYFGPGTRLTVL.

V and J are TRBV3-1 (or the pseudogene TRBV3-2) and TRBJ2-3; TRBD2 matches 13 bases. Germline V lookup: CDR1 LGHDT, CDR2 YNNKEL (reference sequence). Trimming took 0 bases from V and 6 from J; bases not matched to a gene: 6. This CDR3 is built from 17 residues. The CDR3 nucleotides read TGTGCCAGCAGCCAAGATCAAACTAGCGGGGGGGAGGATACGCAGTATTTT. Translated: CASSQDQTSGGEDTQYF.